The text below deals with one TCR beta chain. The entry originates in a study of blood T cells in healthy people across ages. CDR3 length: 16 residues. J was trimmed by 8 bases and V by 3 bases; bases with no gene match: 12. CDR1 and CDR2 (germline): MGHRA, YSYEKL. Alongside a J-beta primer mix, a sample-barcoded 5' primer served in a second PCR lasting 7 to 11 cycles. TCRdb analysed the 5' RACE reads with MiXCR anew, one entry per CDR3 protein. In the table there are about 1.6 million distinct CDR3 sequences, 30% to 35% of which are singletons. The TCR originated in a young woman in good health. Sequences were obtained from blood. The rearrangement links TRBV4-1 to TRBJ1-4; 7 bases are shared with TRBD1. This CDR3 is CASSQGETGRGEKLFF. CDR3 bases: TGCGCCAGCAGCCAGGGAGAGACAGGGCGAGGAGAAAAACTGTTTTTT.